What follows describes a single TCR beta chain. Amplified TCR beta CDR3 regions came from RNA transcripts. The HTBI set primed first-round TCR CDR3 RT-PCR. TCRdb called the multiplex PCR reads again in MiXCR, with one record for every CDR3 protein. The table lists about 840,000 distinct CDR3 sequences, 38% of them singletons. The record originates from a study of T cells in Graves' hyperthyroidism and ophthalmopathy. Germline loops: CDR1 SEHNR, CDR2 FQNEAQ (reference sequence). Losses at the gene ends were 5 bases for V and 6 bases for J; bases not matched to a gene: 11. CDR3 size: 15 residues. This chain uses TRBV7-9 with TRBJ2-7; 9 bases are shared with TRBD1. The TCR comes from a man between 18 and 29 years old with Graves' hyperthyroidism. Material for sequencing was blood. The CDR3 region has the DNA TGTGCCAGCAGCCCCTGGGACAGGGCAAATGGCGAGCAGTACTTC. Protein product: CASSPWDRANGEQYF.